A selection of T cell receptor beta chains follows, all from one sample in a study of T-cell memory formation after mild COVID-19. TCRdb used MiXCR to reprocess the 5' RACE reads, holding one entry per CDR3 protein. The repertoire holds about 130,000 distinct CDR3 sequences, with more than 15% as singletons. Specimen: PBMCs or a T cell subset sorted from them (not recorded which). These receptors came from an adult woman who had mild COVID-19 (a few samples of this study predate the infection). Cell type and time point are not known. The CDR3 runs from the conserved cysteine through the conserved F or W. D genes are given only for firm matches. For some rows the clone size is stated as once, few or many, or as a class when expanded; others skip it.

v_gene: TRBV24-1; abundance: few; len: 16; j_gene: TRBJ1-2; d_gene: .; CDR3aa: CATSDDRATGDLGYTF; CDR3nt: TGTGCCACCAGTGATGATCGGGCCACAGGAGATTTGGGCTACACCTTC
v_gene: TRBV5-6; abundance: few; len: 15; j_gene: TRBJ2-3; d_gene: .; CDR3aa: CASSLRGPSTDTQYF; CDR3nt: TGTGCCAGCAGCCTGCGGGGGCCAAGCACAGATACGCAGTATTTT
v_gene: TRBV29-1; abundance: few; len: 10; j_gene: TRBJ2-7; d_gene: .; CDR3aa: CSVDNGEQYF; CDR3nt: TGCAGCGTTGATAACGGCGAGCAGTACTTC
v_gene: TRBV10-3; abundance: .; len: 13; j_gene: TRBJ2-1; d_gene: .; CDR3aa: CAISRDSLNEQFF; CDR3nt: TGTGCCATCAGTCGGGACTCCCTGAATGAGCAGTTCTTC
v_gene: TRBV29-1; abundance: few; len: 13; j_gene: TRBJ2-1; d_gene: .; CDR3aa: CSVGRGLNNEQFF; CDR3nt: TGCAGCGTTGGGAGGGGGCTTAACAATGAGCAGTTCTTC
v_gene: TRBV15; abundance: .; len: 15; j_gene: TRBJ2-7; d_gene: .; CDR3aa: CATSINYGDSYEQYF; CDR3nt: TGTGCCACCAGCATCAACTACGGGGATTCCTACGAGCAGTACTTC
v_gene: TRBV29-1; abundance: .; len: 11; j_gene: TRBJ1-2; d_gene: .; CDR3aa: CSVEDIYGYTF; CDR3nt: TGCAGCGTTGAAGACATATATGGCTACACCTTC
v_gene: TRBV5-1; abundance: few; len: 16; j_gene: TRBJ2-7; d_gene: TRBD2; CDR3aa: CASSLDASGASYEQYF; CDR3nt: TGCGCCAGCAGCTTAGACGCTAGCGGGGCTTCCTACGAGCAGTACTTC
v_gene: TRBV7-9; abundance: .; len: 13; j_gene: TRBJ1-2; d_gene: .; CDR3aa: CASIDEYFWGYTF; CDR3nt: TGTGCCAGCATCGATGAGTACTTCTGGGGCTACACCTTC
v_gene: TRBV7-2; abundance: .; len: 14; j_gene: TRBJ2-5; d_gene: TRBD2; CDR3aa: CASSILAGGETQYF; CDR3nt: TGTGCCAGCAGCATACTAGCGGGAGGGGAGACCCAGTACTTC
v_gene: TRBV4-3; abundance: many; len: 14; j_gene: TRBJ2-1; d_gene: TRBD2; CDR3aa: CASSQDQTSGSKFF; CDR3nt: TGCGCCAGCAGCCAAGATCAGACTAGCGGGAGTAAGTTCTTC
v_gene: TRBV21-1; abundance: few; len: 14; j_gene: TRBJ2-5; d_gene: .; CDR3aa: CASSKAEGWETQYF; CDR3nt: TGTGCCAGCAGCAAAGCGGAGGGTTGGGAGACCCAGTACTTC
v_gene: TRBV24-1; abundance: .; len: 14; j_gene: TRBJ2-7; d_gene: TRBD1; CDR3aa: CATSDLRTGGGLYF; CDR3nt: TGTGCCACCAGTGATTTGCGGACAGGGGGCGGTTTGTACTTC
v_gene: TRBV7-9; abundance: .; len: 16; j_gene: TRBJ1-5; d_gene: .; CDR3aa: CASSLGVPTAGQPQHF; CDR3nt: TGTGCCAGCAGCTTGGGGGTTCCGACAGCCGGTCAGCCCCAGCATTTT
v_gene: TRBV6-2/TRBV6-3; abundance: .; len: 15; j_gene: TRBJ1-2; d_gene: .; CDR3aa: CASAESGGNLYGYTF; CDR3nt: TGTGCCAGCGCTGAGAGTGGGGGAAACCTCTATGGCTACACCTTC
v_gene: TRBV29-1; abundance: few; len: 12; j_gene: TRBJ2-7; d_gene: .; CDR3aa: CSVEVWGYEQYF; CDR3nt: TGCAGCGTTGAGGTTTGGGGTTACGAGCAGTACTTC
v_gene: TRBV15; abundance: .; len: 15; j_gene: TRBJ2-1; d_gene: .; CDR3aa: CATLLGRGSYNEQFF; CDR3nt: TGTGCCACGTTGTTGGGCAGGGGCTCCTACAATGAGCAGTTCTTC
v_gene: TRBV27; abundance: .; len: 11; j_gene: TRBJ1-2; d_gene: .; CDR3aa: CANGRTYGYTF; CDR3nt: TGTGCCAACGGACGGACCTATGGCTACACCTTC
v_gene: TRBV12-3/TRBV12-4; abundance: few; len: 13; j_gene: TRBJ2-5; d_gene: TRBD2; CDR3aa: CASSPRTSGSSYF; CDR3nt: TGTGCCAGCAGTCCCCGGACTAGCGGGAGTTCGTACTTC
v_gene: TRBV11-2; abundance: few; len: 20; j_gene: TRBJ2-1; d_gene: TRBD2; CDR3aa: CASSSGLAGVRRTGENEQFF; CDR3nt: TGTGCCAGCAGCTCGGGACTAGCGGGAGTTCGAAGGACTGGGGAAAATGAGCAGTTCTTC
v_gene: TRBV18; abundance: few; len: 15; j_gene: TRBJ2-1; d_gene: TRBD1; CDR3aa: CASSPSGQGFDEQFF; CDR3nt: TGTGCCAGCTCACCCTCGGGACAGGGTTTCGATGAGCAGTTCTTC
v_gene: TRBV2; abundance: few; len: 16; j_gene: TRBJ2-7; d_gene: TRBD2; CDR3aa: CASSEWTSGVSYEQYF; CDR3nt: TGTGCCAGCAGTGAATGGACTAGCGGGGTCTCCTACGAGCAGTACTTC
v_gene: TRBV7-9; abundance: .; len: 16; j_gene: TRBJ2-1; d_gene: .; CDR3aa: CASSSQTRMAYNEQFF; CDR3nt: TGTGCCAGCAGCTCCCAAACTAGGATGGCCTACAATGAGCAGTTCTTC
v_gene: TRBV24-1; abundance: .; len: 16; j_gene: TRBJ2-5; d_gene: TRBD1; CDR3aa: CATSDLIRTGQETQYF; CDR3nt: TGTGCCACCAGTGATTTGATTCGGACAGGACAAGAGACCCAGTACTTC
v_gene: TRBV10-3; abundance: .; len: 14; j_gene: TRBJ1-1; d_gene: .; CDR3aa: CAIKGREQNTEAFF; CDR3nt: TGTGCCATCAAAGGACGGGAACAGAACACTGAAGCTTTCTTT
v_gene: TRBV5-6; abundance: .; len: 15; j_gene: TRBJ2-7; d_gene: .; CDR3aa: CASSSGTKGIHEQYF; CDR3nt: TGTGCCAGCAGCTCCGGGACCAAAGGGATCCACGAGCAGTACTTC
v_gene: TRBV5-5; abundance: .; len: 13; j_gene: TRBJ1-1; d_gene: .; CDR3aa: CASSYEPNTEAFF; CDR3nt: TGTGCCAGCAGCTATGAGCCGAACACTGAAGCTTTCTTT
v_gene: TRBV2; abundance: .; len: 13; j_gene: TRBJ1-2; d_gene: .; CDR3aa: CASSDQGGYGYTF; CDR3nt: TGTGCCAGCAGTGACCAGGGAGGCTATGGCTACACCTTC
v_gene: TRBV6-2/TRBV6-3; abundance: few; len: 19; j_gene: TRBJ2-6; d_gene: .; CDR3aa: CASSYSSRVVFSGANVLTF; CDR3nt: TGTGCCAGCAGTTATAGTTCGCGGGTGGTTTTTTCTGGGGCCAACGTCCTGACTTTC
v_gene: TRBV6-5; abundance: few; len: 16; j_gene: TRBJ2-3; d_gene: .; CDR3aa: CASRPISPAGTDTQYF; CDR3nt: TGTGCCAGCAGGCCCATTTCCCCTGCCGGCACAGATACGCAGTATTTT
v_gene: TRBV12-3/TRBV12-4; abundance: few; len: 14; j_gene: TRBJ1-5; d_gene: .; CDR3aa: CASSLVGGNQPQHF; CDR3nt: TGTGCCAGCAGTTTAGTGGGAGGCAATCAGCCCCAGCATTTT
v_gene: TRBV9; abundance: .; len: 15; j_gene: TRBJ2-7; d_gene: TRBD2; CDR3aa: CASSVGGGFGYEQYF; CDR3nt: TGTGCCAGCAGCGTAGGCGGGGGATTTGGCTACGAGCAGTACTTC